This TCR beta chain was recovered during a study of blood T cell repertoires in COVID-19. Study at large: Researchers got acute and convalescent COVID-19 samples from the United States, Italy and Spain. T cells, B-cell-depleted T cells, or PBMCs supplied cDNA or gDNA.

Authors' processing steps: Counts of nucleated cells, estimated from reference gene primer amplification, were obtained. Assay used: immunoSEQ multiplex PCR; TCRdb lists only in-frame clones, some missing. V and J calls and clone size are as listed in that table; D and trimming were resolved from the DNA. The table lists about 440,000 clones, around 89% of them singletons. This clone was detected once. Trimming at V came to 10 bases and at J to 4 bases, leaving 19 bases not matched to a gene. The CDR3 extends over 17 amino acids. CDR1 is WNHNN, CDR2 SYGVQD, per germline (reference sequence). The receptor comes from a woman aged 30 to 39 with acute or convalescent COVID-19. The chain employs TRBV10-1 and TRBJ1-5, with 7 bases identical to TRBD1. The sample consisted of peripheral blood. The CDR3 here is CATIPTGKVLENQPQHF. Written as DNA, the CDR3 is TGCGCCACTATACCGACAGGGAAGGTGCTAGAGAATCAGCCCCAGCATTTT.